These 13 T cell receptor beta chains were sequenced from one sample in a study of cytomegalovirus exposure and HLA in healthy donors. It was with 60 Vbeta and 13 Jbeta primers that the PCR ran. Profiled with immunoSEQ multiplex PCR; TCRdb holds only in-frame clones, not every one. The top ten clones hold 6% to 8% of a sample with over 150,000 clones, approximately 80% of them seen once. The sample consisted of PBMCs. The source of these receptors is a male donor in good health and CMV-seropositive.

The chain carries TRBV6-6 and TRBJ1-1; D is possibly TRBD1 (6 bases). The CDR3 totals 16 residues. Germline values: CDR1 MNHNY, CDR2 SVGAGI (reference sequence). The V gene lost 2 bases and the J gene lost 1 base, with 14 bases spanning the gap. The CDR3 protein is CASSYGGGRSNTEAFF. The CDR3 DNA sequence: TGTGCCAGCAGTTACGGGGGGGGCAGATCGAACACTGAAGCTTTCTTT.

This rearrangement joins TRBV18 to TRBJ1-1; the match to TRBD1 covers 7 bases. V dropped 3 bases and J dropped 1; count of bases not matched to a gene: 5. Germline V lookup: CDR1 KGHSH, CDR2 LQKENI. The CDR3 is made up of 15 amino acids. The CDR3 protein is CASSPGTVANTEAFF. The DNA of the CDR3 is TGTGCCAGCTCACCTGGGACAGTAGCGAACACTGAAGCTTTCTTT. Full variable domain (rest looked up from reference TRBV18 and TRBJ1-1): NAGVMQNPRHLVRRRGQEARLRCSPMKGHSHVYWYRQLPEEGLKFMVYLQKENIIDESGMPKERFSAEFPKEGPSILRIQQVVRGDSAAYFCASSPGTVANTEAFFGQGTRLTVV.

V gene TRBV5-6 combines with J gene TRBJ2-5, with 11 bases that match TRBD1. Germline trimming cut 4 bases from V and 5 bases from J; bases unmatched to any gene: 4. Germline CDR1 reads SGHDT; CDR2 reads YYEEEE. The CDR3 runs to 14 residues. The CDR3 region is CASSRDRGWETQYF. As DNA, the CDR3 is TGTGCCAGCAGCCGGGACAGGGGGTGGGAGACCCAGTACTTC.

The genes are TRBV4-1 and TRBJ2-3, with a tentative D call TRBD2 (5 bases). The CDR3 has 16 residues. Trimming took off 1 base at V and 0 bases at J, with 11 bases between the two ends. Germline V CDR1 and CDR2: MGHRA, YSYEKL. The CDR3 sequence: CASSQAFRTSTDTQYF. CDR3 sequence (DNA): TGCGCCAGCAGCCAAGCGTTTAGGACTAGCACAGATACGCAGTATTTT.

The chain's CDR3 is CASSQLTGLNTIYF. Written as DNA, the CDR3 is TGTGCCAGCAGCCAATTGACAGGCCTAAACACCATATATTTT. The V call is TRBV14, the J call TRBJ1-3, with a possible D match to TRBD1 (6 bases). The CDR3 length is 14 residues. V was shortened by 2 bases and J by 6 bases, with 11 bases between the two germline ends. Germline lookup yields CDR1 SGHDN and CDR2 FVKESK.

In regard to this clone: The junction shows a germline mismatch at one end, possibly a read error. The genes are TRBV11-2 and TRBJ1-3, with TRBD1 matching over 7 bases. This CDR3 has 13 residues. Germline V gene data show CDR1 as SGHAT and CDR2 as FQNNGV. CDR3 sequence: CASSPYRGSTIYF. The CDR3 coding sequence is TGTGCCAGCAGCCCTTACAGGGGAAGCACCATATATTTT.

The chain couples TRBV6-5 to TRBJ1-1, with D maybe TRBD1 (5 bases). V lost 4 bases, J lost 2 bases, and 11 bases lay in between. This CDR3 contains 14 residues. From germline, CDR1 is MNHEY and CDR2 SVGAGI. The CDR3 sequence is CASSSRDLNTEAFF. CDR3 nucleotide sequence: TGTGCCAGCAGTTCCAGGGATTTAAACACTGAAGCTTTCTTT.

The chain joins TRBV30 to TRBJ2-7, with TRBD2 as a possible D gene (5 bases). V lost 3 bases to trimming and J lost 1 base, with 7 bases between them. The CDR3 runs 12 residues. Germline V gene lookup returns CDR1 GTSNPN and CDR2 SVGIG (reference sequence). CDR3 sequence reads: CAWSRDSYEQYF. The CDR3 DNA sequence: TGTGCCTGGAGCCGGGATTCCTACGAGCAGTACTTC.

The CDR3: CASSLRLDTGELFF. DNA of the CDR3: TGTGCCAGCAGTCTCAGACTAGACACCGGGGAGCTGTTTTTT. The chain carries TRBV25-1 and TRBJ2-2; D is possibly TRBD2 (6 bases). The CDR3 has 14 amino acids. With 5 bases removed from V and 3 bases from J, the gap between germline ends came to 10 bases. CDR1 is MGHDK and CDR2 is SYGVNS in the germline V gene.

The V gene is TRBV4-3, the J gene TRBJ2-3; 8 bases map to TRBD2. CDR1 and CDR2 (germline): LGHNA, YSLEER. The CDR3 extends over 15 amino acids. Trimming cost V 3 bases and J 6 bases; bases outside gene matches: 8. The CDR3 is CASSQGLTSVDTQYF. As DNA, the CDR3 is TGCGCCAGCAGCCAGGGGTTGACTAGCGTGGATACGCAGTATTTT.

CDR3 sequence: CASSMGLAGYNEQFF. CDR3 nucleotide sequence: TGTGCCAGTAGTATGGGACTAGCGGGGTACAATGAGCAGTTCTTC. The V call is TRBV19, the J call TRBJ2-1, with 13 bases fitting TRBD2. CDR1 and CDR2 (germline): LNHDA, SQIVND (reference sequence). The CDR3 sequence is 15 residues long. V was pared by 3 bases and J by 4 bases, with 0 bases of the junction left unmatched.

The CDR3 here is CASSQGGRRYGYTF. The CDR3 DNA reads as TGTGCCAGCAGCCAAGGGGGCCGGCGGTATGGCTACACCTTC. The chain is built from TRBV14 and TRBJ1-2; D perhaps matches TRBD1 (5 bases). CDR1 and CDR2 (germline): SGHDN, FVKESK. The CDR3 is 14 residues long. The V end was cut by 1 base, the J end by 5 bases, with 11 bases between.

The V gene is TRBV19, the J gene TRBJ1-3, with TRBD1 matching 7 bases. Germline trimming cut 5 bases from V and 2 bases from J; bases unmatched to any gene: 6. The CDR3 length is 15 residues. The germline V gene has CDR1 LNHDA and CDR2 SQIVND (reference sequence). CDR3 sequence: CASSSDRAAGNTIYF. CDR3 nucleotides: TGTGCCAGTAGTTCCGACAGGGCCGCTGGAAACACCATATATTTT.